One sample yielded the 26 T cell receptor beta chains listed below, sequenced in a study of spatial heterogeneity in lung cancer. TCRdb reprocessed the 5' RACE reads via MiXCR and lists one record per CDR3 protein. This table holds about 18,000 distinct CDR3 sequences, approximately 8.5% found once. This sample's time point: blood at routine non-recurrence follow-up after resection. Material: PBMCs, obtained at follow-up. The receptors stem from a male donor with early-stage non-small cell lung cancer.

This clonotype was recorded many times. The chain employs TRBV4-1 and TRBJ2-5; D may correspond to TRBD1 or TRBD2 (5 bases each). The CDR3 consists of 15 residues. Germline loops: CDR1 MGHRA, CDR2 YSYEKL. Trimming stripped 2 bases from V and 1 base from J, with 11 bases between. The CDR3: CASSQLRDVQETQYF. The CDR3 DNA is TGCGCCAGCAGCCAATTACGGGACGTCCAAGAGACCCAGTACTTC.

This clonotype was picked up a small number of times. The chain has TRBV28 and TRBJ2-3, with D maybe TRBD2 (6 bases). Per germline, CDR1 MDHEN and CDR2 SYDVKM. The germline V and J ends were trimmed by 3 bases and 6 bases, with 19 bases remaining between them. CDR3 length: 16 residues. The CDR3 bases are TGTGCCAGCAGTTTTCGGGGGAACGCGGTCTTGGATACGCAGTATTTT. This translates into CASSFRGNAVLDTQYF.

At least ten counts were recorded for this clonotype. The chain combines TRBV20-1 with TRBJ2-3; 9 nucleotides line up with TRBD2. The CDR3 has 13 residues. Looked up from germline, CDR1 is DFQATT and CDR2 is SNEGSKA (reference sequence). The J segment lost 6 bases and the V segment lost 3 bases, leaving 4 bases of the junction unmatched. CDR3 loop: CSARGLAPDTQYF. Here the CDR3 DNA reads TGCAGTGCTAGGGGACTAGCCCCGGATACGCAGTATTTT.

This clonotype was seen only a few times. A much larger clone lies a single base off, so this may be a read error. The chain joins TRBV3-1 to TRBJ2-7; 7 bases agree with TRBD2. Germline V gives CDR1 LGHDT, CDR2 YNNKEL (reference sequence). The CDR3 is 13 amino acids. CDR3 coding DNA: TGTGCCAGCAGACAAGACGGGAGGTACGAGCAGTACTTC. The encoded protein is CASRQDGRYEQYF.

This clonotype was found many times. This rearrangement joins TRBV3-1 to TRBJ2-1; D gene ambiguous. Germline loops: CDR1 LGHDT, CDR2 YNNKEL (reference sequence). V was trimmed by 1 base and J by 0 bases, leaving 4 bases between them. The CDR3 is 14 residues long. Here the CDR3 reads CASSQGGSYNEQFF. The CDR3 nucleotides read TGTGCCAGCAGCCAAGGGGGCTCCTACAATGAGCAGTTCTTC.

This clonotype was seen ten or more times. V and J are TRBV24-1 and TRBJ2-7, with D maybe TRBD1 (6 bases). This CDR3 contains 16 residues. With 9 bases removed from V and 3 bases from J, the gap between germline ends came to 23 bases. Germline V gene lookup returns CDR1 KGHDR and CDR2 SFDVKD. The CDR3: CATDWRMGAQIYEQYF. The DNA of the CDR3 is TGTGCCACCGATTGGCGGATGGGGGCTCAGATCTACGAGCAGTACTTC.

The chain uses TRBV12-3 or TRBV12-4 and TRBJ2-7; maybe TRBD2 (7 bases). CDR3 size: 13 residues. V lost 7 bases and J 6 bases, leaving 16 bases between the germline ends. CDR3: CASTRGGGSEQYF. The CDR3 DNA follows: TGTGCCAGCACCCGGGGAGGGGGAAGCGAGCAGTACTTC.

This clonotype was counted many times. J is TRBJ2-5 and V is TRBV10-2; the D gene is possibly TRBD2 (6 bases). The V gene's germline CDR1 is WSHSY and CDR2 SAAADI. CDR3 length: 14 residues. The V and J ends lost 4 bases and 3 bases respectively, with 12 bases between them. DNA of the CDR3: TGCGCCAGCAGTGCGGGAGAAGGAAAAGAGACCCAGTACTTC. Amino acid sequence: CASSAGEGKETQYF.

The CDR3 is CASSQDYPSSYEQYF. Written as DNA, the CDR3 is TGTGCCAGCAGTCAGGACTACCCGAGCTCCTACGAGCAGTACTTC. The chain is built from TRBV12-3 or TRBV12-4 and TRBJ2-7; possible D gene TRBD2, 6 bases. Trimming pared 5 bases from V and 0 bases from J, leaving 14 bases between. This CDR3 has 15 residues.

This clonotype was counted between two and nine times. In DNA form, the CDR3 reads TGTGCCAGCAGCTTCGACTCCAAGTACGAGCAGTACTTC. This codes for CASSFDSKYEQYF. The gene calls are TRBV7-2 and TRBJ2-7; D is uncertain. V lost 3 bases and J lost 4, with 10 bases in between. Germline V gene data show CDR1 as SGHTA and CDR2 as FQGNSA. CDR3 size: 13 residues.

This clonotype was counted only a few times. The junction does not match germline at one end; this may be a read error. The chain recombines TRBV11-1 with TRBJ2-1, with 9 positions matching TRBD2. The CDR3 extends over 14 amino acids. Germline CDR1 reads SGHAT; CDR2 reads FQDESV (reference sequence). CDR3 sequence: CASSVAGVHNEQFF. Written as DNA, the CDR3 is TGTGCCAGCAGCGTAGCGGGAGTCCACAATGAGCAGTTCTTC.

Comment on this clonotype: One base away lies a much larger clone, so this may be a sequencing read error. This chain uses TRBV11-1 with TRBJ2-1, with 8 bases fitting TRBD2. The CDR3 is 14 residues long. Germline-derived CDR1 and CDR2 are SGHAT and FQDESV (reference sequence). The CDR3 loop reads CASSRSGTYKEQFF. In DNA form, the CDR3 reads TGTGCCAGCAGCCGTAGCGGGACCTACAAAGAGCAGTTCTTC.

This clonotype was observed at least ten times. The rearrangement links TRBV14 to TRBJ2-1, with D perhaps TRBD2 (6 bases). The CDR3 loop spans 21 amino acids. V was shortened by 0 bases and J by 0 bases, with 24 bases between the two germline ends. Germline CDR1 SGHDN, CDR2 FVKESK. The CDR3 here is CASSQDFRRDSVRYSYNEQFF. The CDR3 nucleotides read TGTGCCAGCAGCCAAGATTTTAGGAGGGACTCCGTCCGCTACTCCTACAATGAGCAGTTCTTC.

This clonotype was observed many times. V usage is TRBV20-1 and J usage is TRBJ1-6; no definite D call. Germline CDR1 reads DFQATT; CDR2 reads SNEGSKA (reference sequence). This CDR3 is 13 amino acids long. V was clipped by 1 base and J by 6 bases, with 7 bases between them. CDR3 amino acids: CSARARSNSPLHF. CDR3 bases: TGCAGTGCTAGAGCCCGTTCTAATTCACCCCTCCACTTT.

CDR3: CASSYGASGELFF. The CDR3 DNA is TGCGCCAGCAGCTACGGGGCTTCCGGGGAGCTGTTTTTT. This chain connects TRBV5-1 to TRBJ2-2; either TRBD1 or TRBD2 may fit D (5 bases each). Germline loops: CDR1 SGHRS, CDR2 YFSETQ. V dropped 3 bases and J dropped 6 bases, with 9 bases sitting between them. The CDR3 is made up of 13 amino acids.

The sample holds a few counts of this clonotype. CDR3 amino acids: CASSEDYYNEQFF. Written as DNA, the CDR3 is TGTGCCAGCAGTGAAGACTACTACAATGAGCAGTTCTTC. The rearrangement links TRBV6-1 to TRBJ2-1; D gene uncertain. CDR1 and CDR2 (germline): MNHNS, SASEGT. There are 13 residues in the CDR3. V was clipped by 1 base and J by 3 bases, with 4 bases between them.

The chain employs TRBV3-1 and TRBJ1-1; tentatively, D is TRBD1 (5 bases). Germline lookup yields CDR1 LGHDT and CDR2 YNNKEL (reference sequence). The germline V and J ends were trimmed by 6 bases and 9 bases, with 11 bases remaining between them. This CDR3 region has 11 residues. The CDR3 DNA is TGTGCCAGCAGTCACGGGGCAAAAGCTTTCTTT. This codes for CASSHGAKAFF.

This clonotype was seen a handful of times. The chain couples TRBV6-2 or TRBV6-3 to TRBJ2-7, with 9 bases matching TRBD1. V dropped 6 bases and J dropped 3; count of bases not matched to a gene: 18. The germline V gene encodes CDR1 MNHEY and CDR2 SVGEGT. This CDR3 is 18 amino acids long. DNA of the CDR3: TGTGCCAGCAGCCCGCCTTTCGTCGGGACAGGGTTTTTCTACGAGCAGTACTTC. Its protein product is CASSPPFVGTGFFYEQYF.

The chain joins TRBV28 to TRBJ2-3, with 8 bases lining up with TRBD2. The V and J ends lost 4 bases and 2 bases, in that order; junction bases with no gene match: 5. The CDR3 covers 15 residues. The V gene's germline CDR1 is MDHEN and CDR2 SYDVKM. CDR3: CASSSRREVTDTQYF. Written as DNA, the CDR3 is TGTGCCAGCAGTTCGAGGCGGGAGGTCACAGATACGCAGTATTTT.

The V call is TRBV25-1, the J call TRBJ2-2; no reliable D call. Trimming cost V 2 bases and J 4 bases, with 11 bases left between them. Germline-derived CDR1 and CDR2 are MGHDK and SYGVNS. The CDR3 runs to 15 residues. Here the CDR3 DNA reads TGTGCCAGCAGTGAACCTAAGGGAACCACCGGGGAGCTGTTTTTT. This sequence encodes CASSEPKGTTGELFF.

This clonotype has ten or more counts. The V and J genes are TRBV29-1 and TRBJ2-6; D not resolved. From germline, CDR1 is SQVTM and CDR2 ANQGSEA. The ends were cut back, 6 bases at V and 0 bases at J, with 9 bases in the middle. This CDR3 has 14 residues. Here the CDR3 reads CSVAAGSGANVLTF. Written as DNA, the CDR3 is TGCAGCGTCGCGGCCGGCTCTGGGGCCAACGTCCTGACTTTC.

About this clonotype itself: A read error is possible here, since a much larger clone lies one base away. V usage is TRBV2 and J usage is TRBJ2-3; TRBD2 agrees at 10 bases. The CDR3 contains 15 residues. Germline V gene lookup returns CDR1 SNHLY and CDR2 FYNNEI. Trimming took 6 bases from V and 5 from J; bases not matched to a gene: 8. This chain's CDR3 is CASRLSSGSIDTQYF. The CDR3 bases are TGTGCCAGCAGATTGTCTAGCGGGAGTATAGATACGCAGTATTTT.

This clonotype has at least ten counts. The V and J genes are TRBV20-1 and TRBJ2-7; D possibly corresponds to TRBD2 (5 bases). The V end was cut by 0 bases, the J end by 7 bases, with 19 bases between. Looked up from germline, CDR1 is DFQATT and CDR2 is SNEGSKA (reference sequence). The CDR3 is made up of 15 amino acids. The CDR3 sequence is CSARDRGVGRREQYF. The CDR3 coding sequence is TGCAGTGCTAGAGATCGGGGAGTAGGGCGCCGAGAGCAGTACTTC.

This rearrangement joins TRBV3-1 to TRBJ2-5, with a tentative D call TRBD1 (6 bases). V was cut by 4 bases and J by 3 bases, with 12 bases left in between. CDR1 is LGHDT, CDR2 YNNKEL, per germline (reference sequence). The CDR3 has 14 residues. CDR3 in amino acids: CASSPGQSEETQYF. The DNA of the CDR3 is TGTGCCAGCAGCCCTGGACAGTCGGAAGAGACCCAGTACTTC.

This clonotype was seen repeatedly, ten times or more. The chain employs TRBV7-2 and TRBJ1-2; 10 bases match TRBD1. From germline, CDR1 is SGHTA and CDR2 FQGNSA. Unmatched junction bases numbered 11, after V lost 3 bases and J lost 4 bases. The CDR3 contains 17 residues. CDR3 loop: CASSLGRQGAQLYGYTF. CDR3 nucleotide sequence: TGTGCCAGCAGCTTGGGCAGACAGGGGGCCCAGCTCTATGGCTACACCTTC.

This clonotype has ten or more counts. The chain links TRBV5-5 to TRBJ1-4; D gene unclear. The ends were cut back, 1 base at V and 6 bases at J, with 13 bases in the middle. Germline assignment: CDR1 SGHKS and CDR2 YYEKEE (reference sequence). The CDR3 totals 15 residues. CDR3 in amino acids: CASSLYGESDEKLFF. CDR3 DNA sequence: TGTGCCAGCAGCTTGTACGGAGAAAGCGATGAAAAACTGTTTTTT.